This T cell receptor (beta chain) was sequenced during a study of blood T cells in healthy people across ages. In this sample, this clonotype turned up a few times. At one end the junction does not follow the germline gene, possibly because of a read error. Primed by a sample-barcoded 5' primer and a J-beta primer mix, a second PCR proceeded for roughly 7 to 12 cycles. TCRdb passed the 5' RACE reads through MiXCR, listing each CDR3 protein once. The sample yields about 830,000 distinct CDR3 sequences, around 62% seen once. The source material was blood. This receptor was obtained from a man in his thirties or forties in good health.

The CDR3: CASSRTGNRPQHF. CDR3 nucleotides: TGTGCCAGCAGTCGGACAGGGAATCGGCCCCAGCATTTT. The rearrangement uses TRBV7-2 and TRBJ1-5; 8 bases are shared with TRBD1. The CDR3 loop spans 13 amino acids. CDR1 is SGHTA and CDR2 is FQGNSA in the germline V gene.